This T cell receptor (beta chain) came from a study of Graves' ophthalmopathy and Graves' hyperthyroidism. General study results and limits: For separating ophthalmopathy from stable hyperthyroidism, a 13-signature model gave 85% to 90% sensitivity and roughly 79% specificity.

Sampling less than 13 ml of fresh peripheral blood provided the PBMCs. Amplified TCR beta CDR3 regions were obtained using RNA transcripts as template. HTBI-primed RT-PCR formed the first round, and a multiplex PCR formed the second. TCRdb analysed the multiplex PCR reads with MiXCR anew, one entry per CDR3 protein. This table holds fewer than 600,000 distinct CDR3 sequences, under 15% found once. This clonotype has only a few counts. The antigen remains undetermined. A junction boundary mismatches the germline segment, possibly from a read error. The CDR3 runs 11 residues. Germline V gene sequence: CDR1 SGHAT, CDR2 FQNNGV.

This TCR derives from a woman aged 30 to 39 with Graves' ophthalmopathy. What was sequenced was blood. The V gene is TRBV11-2, the J gene TRBJ2-5, with D unclear. CDR3 DNA: TGTGCCAGCAGCTTACTCGAGACCAAGTACTTC. It translates to CASSLLETKYF.